This TCR beta chain was identified during a study of Ad26.COV2.S vaccination and SARS-CoV-2 variants. The study's findings and limits: Spike-specific TCR breadth was greater in vaccine than placebo recipients. Recipients of vaccine and of placebo showed similar breadth of their non-spike TCR repertoires. Responses of spike-specific T cells (both CD8+ and CD4+) reportedly showed substantial breadth after vaccination.

Here immunoSEQ multiplex PCR was the method, and the copy in TCRdb shows in-frame clones only, minus some. The profile shows roughly 92,000 clones, 82% of them singletons. Germline CDR1 reads MNHNS; CDR2 reads SASEGT. V lost 3 bases to trimming and J lost 4 bases; unmatched junction nucleotides: 15. This CDR3 spans 19 amino acids. Concerning this clone: The antigen is not known.

Specimen: peripheral blood, collected after recovery from COVID-19. The TCR originated in a human donor who had recovered from COVID-19. The chain has TRBV6-1 and TRBJ2-6; TRBD1 matches 7 bases. In nucleotides, the CDR3 is TGTGCCAGCAGTGAGTTTCGTGGGACAGCCTCCTTAGGGGCCAACGTCCTGACTTTC. Translation gives CASSEFRGTASLGANVLTF.